These 14 T cell receptor beta chains share one sample of origin, sequenced in a study of T cells in Graves' hyperthyroidism and ophthalmopathy. What was amplified from RNA transcripts were TCR beta CDR3 regions. First-round RT-PCR with HTBI primers amplified the TCR CDR3 region. TCRdb re-derived calls from the multiplex PCR reads in MiXCR, one entry per CDR3 protein. The table records some 300,000 distinct CDR3 sequences, approximately 18% of them present only once. What was sequenced was blood. Every receptor here comes from a man in his forties or fifties with Graves' ophthalmopathy.

The genes are TRBV5-1 and TRBJ1-4; TRBD1 aligns across 8 bases. Trimming removed 0 bases from V and 7 bases from J; junction bases left unmatched: 5. CDR3 length equals 15 residues. Germline V gene data show CDR1 as SGHRS and CDR2 as YFSETQ. This chain's CDR3 is CASSLVGQGGEKLFF. The DNA of the CDR3 is TGCGCCAGCAGCTTGGTAGGACAGGGAGGTGAAAAACTGTTTTTT.

This clonotype was detected ten times or more. The chain has TRBV7-6 and TRBJ2-5, with D perhaps being TRBD1 or TRBD2 (5 bases each). CDR1 and CDR2 (germline): SGHVS, FNYEAQ. V was trimmed by 2 bases and J by 2 bases, leaving 18 bases between them. CDR3 length equals 17 residues. The CDR3 protein is CASSLNSRGRGQETQYF. The CDR3 coding sequence is TGTGCCAGCAGCTTAAATAGTCGGGGAAGGGGACAAGAGACCCAGTACTTC.

This clonotype was recorded many times. This chain uses TRBV3-1 with TRBJ1-2; D ambiguous. The germline V gene encodes CDR1 LGHDT and CDR2 YNNKEL (reference sequence). The CDR3 length is 11 residues. With 4 bases removed from V and 1 base from J, the gap between germline ends came to 1 base. The CDR3 bases are TGTGCCAGCAGCCTTAACTATGGCTACACCTTC. Translating gives CASSLNYGYTF. The variable domain in full, completed from reference TRBV3-1 and TRBJ1-2, reads DTAVSQTPKYLVTQMGNDKSIKCEQNLGHDTMYWYKQDSKKFLKIMFSYNNKELIINETVPNRFSPKSPDKAHLNLHINSLELGDSAVYFCASSLNYGYTFGSGTRLTVV.

The chain combines TRBV10-3 with TRBJ2-5, with no clear D. CDR1 and CDR2 (germline): ENHRY, SYGVKD. The V end was cut by 0 bases, the J end by 2 bases, with 7 bases between. The CDR3 contains 14 residues. The CDR3 is CAISESHGQETQYF. The CDR3 DNA is TGTGCCATCAGTGAGTCCCATGGACAAGAGACCCAGTACTTC.

This clonotype occurred many times. V gene TRBV20-1 combines with J gene TRBJ2-7, with D perhaps assigned TRBD1 or TRBD2 (5 bases each). CDR3 length equals 14 residues. V lost 0 bases, J lost 4 bases, and 13 bases lay in between. From germline, CDR1 is DFQATT and CDR2 SNEGSKA (reference sequence). The CDR3 DNA reads as TGCAGTGCTAGAGATGGACACGGCGGGTACGAGCAGTACTTC. Translating it yields CSARDGHGGYEQYF.

This chain connects TRBV6-5 to TRBJ2-7; possible D gene TRBD1, 6 bases. Germline values: CDR1 MNHEY, CDR2 SVGAGI. The V gene lost 0 bases and the J gene lost 7 bases, with 10 bases spanning the gap. The CDR3 runs 13 residues. The CDR3: CASSYSRDTEQYF. In nucleotides, the CDR3 is TGTGCCAGCAGTTACTCCCGGGACACTGAGCAGTACTTC.

The gene calls are TRBV12-3 or TRBV12-4 and TRBJ1-4; D is undetermined. V dropped 3 bases and J dropped 4 bases, with 9 bases sitting between them. There are 14 residues in the CDR3. In DNA form, the CDR3 reads TGTGCCAGCAGTTTCCAAGGGATTAATGAAAAACTGTTTTTT. Translation gives CASSFQGINEKLFF.

This clonotype showed up just a few times. V is TRBV14 and J is TRBJ1-6, with D hard to call. CDR3 length: 16 amino acids. Trimming cost V 4 bases and J 8 bases, with 18 bases left between them. The germline V gene has CDR1 SGHDN and CDR2 FVKESK. CDR3: CASSPREAGSYSPLHF. In nucleotides, the CDR3 is TGTGCCAGCAGCCCCCGGGAGGCCGGGTCTTATTCACCCCTCCACTTT.

This chain connects TRBV28 to TRBJ1-3, with TRBD1 as a possible D gene (6 bases). The germline gives CDR1 MDHEN, CDR2 SYDVKM. V shed 1 base and J shed 1 base, with 11 bases lying between them. The CDR3 has 16 residues. CDR3 nucleotide sequence: TGTGCCAGCAGTTTATCTTCAGGGGTATCTGGAAACACCATATATTTT. Protein: CASSLSSGVSGNTIYF.

The chain links TRBV2 to TRBJ2-1; 16 bases are a match to TRBD2. Germline V gives CDR1 SNHLY, CDR2 FYNNEI. The CDR3 totals 13 residues. The V segment lost 8 bases and the J segment 15 bases; nucleotides outside the gene matches: 7. The CDR3 sequence is CASWGLAGGPAFF. The CDR3 nucleotides read TGTGCCAGCTGGGGACTAGCGGGAGGGCCGGCGTTCTTC.

This clonotype has a count of ten or more. The chain is built from TRBV3-1 and TRBJ2-3; the match to TRBD1 covers 8 bases. The CDR3 runs 15 residues. The ends lost 4 bases at V and 8 bases at J; junction bases unmatched: 11. From germline, CDR1 is LGHDT and CDR2 YNNKEL (reference sequence). The CDR3 loop reads CASSLVRTGLGTQYF. CDR3 DNA: TGTGCCAGCAGCCTTGTACGGACAGGGTTAGGTACGCAGTATTTT.

The V and J genes are TRBV29-1 and TRBJ1-2; D is possibly TRBD1 (5 bases). Germline V gene sequence: CDR1 SQVTM, CDR2 ANQGSEA. The length of the CDR3 is 13 residues. The V end lost 4 bases, the J end lost 8 bases, and 17 bases lay between the germline ends. The CDR3 DNA sequence: TGCAGCGTTGGGGTAGGGGACTATGGAGGCTACACCTTC. It encodes CSVGVGDYGGYTF.

This clonotype turned up a few times. The rearrangement joins TRBV19 to TRBJ1-5; no clear D. Germline CDR1 is LNHDA and CDR2 is SQIVND (reference sequence). The CDR3 consists of 13 residues. V was cut by 3 bases and J by 7 bases, with 10 bases left in between. As DNA, the CDR3 is TGTGCCAGTAGTATCACGGGCGAACAGCCCCAGCATTTT. Amino acid sequence: CASSITGEQPQHF.

The V and J genes are TRBV10-3 and TRBJ2-5; D remains unclear. The CDR3 runs to 11 residues. Germline V lookup: CDR1 ENHRY, CDR2 SYGVKD. Trimming stripped 6 bases from V and 7 bases from J, with 9 bases between. This CDR3 reads CAISTEGTQYF. In DNA, the CDR3 is TGTGCCATCAGCACGGAAGGGACCCAGTACTTC.